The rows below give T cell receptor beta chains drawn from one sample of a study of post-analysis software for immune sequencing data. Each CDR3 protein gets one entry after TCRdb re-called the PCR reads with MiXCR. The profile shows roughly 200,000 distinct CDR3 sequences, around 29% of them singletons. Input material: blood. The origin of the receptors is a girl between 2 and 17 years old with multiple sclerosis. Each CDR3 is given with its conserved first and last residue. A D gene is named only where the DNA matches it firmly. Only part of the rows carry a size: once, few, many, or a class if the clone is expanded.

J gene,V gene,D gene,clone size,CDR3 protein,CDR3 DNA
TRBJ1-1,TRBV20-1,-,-,CSASINRPEAFF,TGCAGTGCTAGTATTAATCGGCCTGAAGCTTTCTTT
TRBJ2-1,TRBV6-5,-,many,CASSYSGLGYNEQFF,TGTGCCAGCAGTTACTCGGGACTCGGCTACAATGAGCAGTTCTTC
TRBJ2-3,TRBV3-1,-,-,CASNHSSLGGDTQYF,TGTGCCAGCAACCATTCCTCGTTAGGTGGGGATACGCAGTATTTT
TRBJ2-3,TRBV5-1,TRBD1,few,CASSLEGGISADTQYF,TGCGCCAGCAGCTTGGAAGGGGGCATCAGCGCAGATACGCAGTATTTT
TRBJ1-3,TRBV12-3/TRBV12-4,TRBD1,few,CASSYLGQGRNTIYF,TGTGCCAGCAGTTATTTGGGACAGGGAAGAAACACCATATATTTT
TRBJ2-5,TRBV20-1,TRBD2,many,CSAPRAGRRQETQYF,TGCAGTGCACCGCGAGCGGGACGACGGCAAGAGACCCAGTACTTC
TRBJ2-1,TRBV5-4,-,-,CASSLEVRSSYNEQFF,TGTGCCAGCAGCTTGGAAGTGAGAAGCTCCTACAATGAGCAGTTCTTC
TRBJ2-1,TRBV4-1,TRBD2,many,CASRPLAGVYNEQFF,TGCGCCAGCAGACCCCTAGCGGGAGTGTACAATGAGCAGTTCTTC
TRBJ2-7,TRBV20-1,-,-,CSAWSGQGGNEQYF,TGCAGTGCATGGTCGGGGCAGGGGGGAAACGAGCAGTACTTC
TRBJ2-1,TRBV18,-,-,CASSPAYEPTYNEQFF,TGTGCCAGCTCACCGGCGTACGAGCCCACCTACAATGAGCAGTTCTTC
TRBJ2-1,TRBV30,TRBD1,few,CAWSGLRQGWFF,TGTGCCTGGAGTGGCCTCCGACAGGGTTGGTTCTTC
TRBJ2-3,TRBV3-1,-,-,CANSLLSTDTQYF,TGTGCCAACAGCCTTCTAAGCACAGATACGCAGTATTTT
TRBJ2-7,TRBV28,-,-,CASRLSSFSEQYF,TGTGCCAGCAGGTTATCGTCGTTCAGCGAGCAGTACTTC
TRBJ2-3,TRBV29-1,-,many,CSVEGRVSTDTQYF,TGCAGCGTTGAAGGCAGGGTCAGCACAGATACGCAGTATTTT
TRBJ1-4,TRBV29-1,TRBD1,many,CSVMTGTAEKLFF,TGCAGCGTCATGACAGGGACCGCGGAAAAACTGTTTTTT
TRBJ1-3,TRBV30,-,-,CAWSVAKRTIYF,TGTGCCTGGAGTGTAGCTAAGAGAACCATATATTTT
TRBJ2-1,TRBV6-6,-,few,CASSLDGTSRANEQFF,TGTGCCAGCAGTTTGGACGGAACCTCTCGTGCCAATGAGCAGTTCTTC
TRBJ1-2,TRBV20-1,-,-,CSARVQGSHYGYTF,TGCAGTGCTAGAGTACAAGGATCGCACTATGGCTACACCTTC
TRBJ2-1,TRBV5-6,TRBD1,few,CASSLATGGDYNEQFF,TGTGCCAGCAGCTTGGCGACAGGGGGCGATTACAATGAGCAGTTCTTC
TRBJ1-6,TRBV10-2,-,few,CASSEGFYNSPLHF,TGCGCCAGCAGTGAGGGGTTCTATAATTCACCCCTCCACTTT
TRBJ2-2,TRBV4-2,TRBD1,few,CASSQRQGNTGELFF,TGTGCCAGCAGCCAAAGACAGGGGAACACCGGGGAGCTGTTTTTT
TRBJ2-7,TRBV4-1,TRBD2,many,CASSQLAGASYEQYF,TGCGCCAGCAGCCAACTAGCGGGGGCATCCTACGAGCAGTACTTC
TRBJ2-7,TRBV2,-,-,CASSEALQGRGEQYF,TGTGCCAGCAGTGAAGCCCTCCAAGGTCGCGGGGAGCAGTACTTC
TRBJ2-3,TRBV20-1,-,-,CSASGARDTDTQYF,TGCAGTGCGTCCGGGGCTAGGGACACAGATACGCAGTATTTT
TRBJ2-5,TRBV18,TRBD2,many,CASSPVASGSQETQYF,TGTGCCAGCTCACCGGTGGCTAGCGGGAGCCAAGAGACCCAGTACTTC
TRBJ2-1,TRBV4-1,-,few,CASSQEPTGSDEQFF,TGCGCCAGCAGCCAAGAACCGACAGGCTCCGATGAGCAGTTCTTC
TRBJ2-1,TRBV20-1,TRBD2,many,CSARSPGGHEQFF,TGCAGTGCCCGGTCCCCGGGGGGACATGAGCAGTTCTTC
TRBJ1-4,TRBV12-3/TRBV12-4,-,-,CASSFRWGNEKLFF,TGTGCCAGCAGTTTCCGGTGGGGGAATGAAAAACTGTTTTTT
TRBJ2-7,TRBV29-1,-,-,CSVGRGTNAYEQYF,TGCAGCGTTGGACGGGGTACGAACGCCTACGAGCAGTACTTC
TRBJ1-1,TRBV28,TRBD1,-,CASSLSARGQGAPDTEAFF,TGTGCCAGCAGTTTATCGGCGCGGGGCCAGGGGGCTCCGGACACTGAAGCTTTCTTT
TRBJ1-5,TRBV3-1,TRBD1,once,CASSQGQGGQPQHF,TGTGCCAGCAGCCAAGGACAGGGGGGTCAGCCCCAGCATTTT